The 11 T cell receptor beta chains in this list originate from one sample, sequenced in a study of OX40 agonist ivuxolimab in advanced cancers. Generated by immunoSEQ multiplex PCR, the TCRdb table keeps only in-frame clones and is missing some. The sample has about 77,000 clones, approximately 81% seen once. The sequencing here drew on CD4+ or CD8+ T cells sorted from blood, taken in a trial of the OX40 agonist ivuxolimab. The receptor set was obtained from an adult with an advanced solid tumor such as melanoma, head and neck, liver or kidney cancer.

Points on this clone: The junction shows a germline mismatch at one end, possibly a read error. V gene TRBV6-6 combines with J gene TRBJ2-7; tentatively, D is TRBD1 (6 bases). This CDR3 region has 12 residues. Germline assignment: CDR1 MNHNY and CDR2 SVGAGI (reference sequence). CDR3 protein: CASNPGHGPGSF. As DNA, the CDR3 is TGTGCCAGCAATCCGGGACACGGACCGGGTAGCTTC.

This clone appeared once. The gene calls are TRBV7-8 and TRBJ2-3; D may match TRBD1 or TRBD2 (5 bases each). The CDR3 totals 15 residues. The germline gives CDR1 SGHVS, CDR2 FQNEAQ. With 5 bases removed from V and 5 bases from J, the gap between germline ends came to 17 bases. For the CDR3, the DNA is TGTGCCAGCAGCATTATAGCCGGTGGGGGAGATACGCAGTATTTT. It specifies CASSIIAGGGDTQYF.

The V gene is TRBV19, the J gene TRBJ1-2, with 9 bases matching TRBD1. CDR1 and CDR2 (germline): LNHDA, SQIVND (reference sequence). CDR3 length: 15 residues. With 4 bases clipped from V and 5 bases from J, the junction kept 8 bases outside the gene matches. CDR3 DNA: TGTGCCAGTAGTACGCAACCGGGACAGGGTTATGGCTACACCTTC. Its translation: CASSTQPGQGYGYTF.

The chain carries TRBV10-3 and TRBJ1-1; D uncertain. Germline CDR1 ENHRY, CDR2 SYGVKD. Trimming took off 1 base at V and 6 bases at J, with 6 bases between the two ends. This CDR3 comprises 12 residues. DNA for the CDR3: TGTGCCATCAGTGAGTTCGGCCCTGAAGCTTTCTTT. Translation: CAISEFGPEAFF.

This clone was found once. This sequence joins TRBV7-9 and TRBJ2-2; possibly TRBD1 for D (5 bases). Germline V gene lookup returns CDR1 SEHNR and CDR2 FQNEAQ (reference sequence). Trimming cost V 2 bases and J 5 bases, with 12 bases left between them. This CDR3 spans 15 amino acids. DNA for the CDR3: TGTGCCAGCAGCTTAAAGCAGGGATGGACCGGGGAGCTGTTTTTT. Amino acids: CASSLKQGWTGELFF.

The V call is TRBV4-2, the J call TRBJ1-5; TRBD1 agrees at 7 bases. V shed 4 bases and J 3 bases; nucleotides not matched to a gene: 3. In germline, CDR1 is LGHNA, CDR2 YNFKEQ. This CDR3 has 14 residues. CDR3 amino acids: CASSPGTDNQPQHF. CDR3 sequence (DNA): TGTGCCAGCAGCCCTGGGACAGACAATCAGCCCCAGCATTTT.

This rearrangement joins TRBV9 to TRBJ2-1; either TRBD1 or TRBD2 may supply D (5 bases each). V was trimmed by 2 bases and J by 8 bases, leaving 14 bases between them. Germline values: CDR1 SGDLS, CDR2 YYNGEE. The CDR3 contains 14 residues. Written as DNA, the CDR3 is TGTGCCAGCAGCGTTTGGGACGTTGGCGATGAGCAGTTCTTC. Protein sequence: CASSVWDVGDEQFF.

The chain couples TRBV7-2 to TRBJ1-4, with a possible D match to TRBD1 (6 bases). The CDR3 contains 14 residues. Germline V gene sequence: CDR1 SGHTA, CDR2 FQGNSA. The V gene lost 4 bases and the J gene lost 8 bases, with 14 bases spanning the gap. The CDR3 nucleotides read TGTGCCAGCAGCTCCGGGGGGGGGCCCGAAAAACTGTTTTTT. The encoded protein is CASSSGGGPEKLFF.

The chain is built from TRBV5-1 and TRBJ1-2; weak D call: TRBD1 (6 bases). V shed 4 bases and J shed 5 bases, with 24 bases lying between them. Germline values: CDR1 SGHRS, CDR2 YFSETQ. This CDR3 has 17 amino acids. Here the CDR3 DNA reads TGCGCCAGCAGCGGGGGCACAATTGGAGAGGAGGTATATGGCTACACCTTC. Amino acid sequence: CASSGGTIGEEVYGYTF.

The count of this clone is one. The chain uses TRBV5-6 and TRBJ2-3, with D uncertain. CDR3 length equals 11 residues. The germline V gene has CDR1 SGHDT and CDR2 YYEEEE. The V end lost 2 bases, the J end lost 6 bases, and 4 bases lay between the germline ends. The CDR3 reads CASSLGDTQYF. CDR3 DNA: TGTGCCAGCAGCTTAGGCGATACGCAGTATTTT.

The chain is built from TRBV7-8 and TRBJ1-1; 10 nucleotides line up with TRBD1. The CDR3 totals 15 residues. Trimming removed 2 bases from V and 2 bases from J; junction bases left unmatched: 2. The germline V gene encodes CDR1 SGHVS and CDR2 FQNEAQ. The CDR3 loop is CASSLRDRGNTEAFF. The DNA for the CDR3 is TGTGCCAGCAGCTTACGGGACAGGGGAAACACTGAAGCTTTCTTT.